These 25 T cell receptor beta chains share one sample of origin, sequenced in a study of blood T cells in healthy people across ages. Then a second PCR, running roughly 6 to 12 cycles, was carried out with a sample-barcoded 5' primer and a J-beta primer mix. One entry per CDR3 protein results from TCRdb running MiXCR on the 5' RACE reads. The data contain fewer than 2,000,000 distinct CDR3 sequences, roughly two fifths of them seen just once; the ten biggest clones take up approximately 22%. Sequenced input: blood. These receptors originate from a human donor in good health.

The chain links TRBV24-1 to TRBJ2-6; 9 bases map to TRBD1. Germline trimming cut 5 bases from V and 4 bases from J; bases unmatched to any gene: 14. CDR3 length: 19 residues. Germline V lookup: CDR1 KGHDR, CDR2 SFDVKD. For the CDR3, the DNA is TGTGCCACCAGTGGTGGGGGGGGACAGGGCCATCTGGGGGCCAACGTCCTGACTTTC. The encoded protein is CATSGGGGQGHLGANVLTF.

The chain carries TRBV20-1 and TRBJ2-3; 7 nucleotides match TRBD2. With V trimmed by 0 bases and J by 6 bases, 9 bases remained unmatched. Per germline, CDR1 DFQATT and CDR2 SNEGSKA (reference sequence). This CDR3 has 15 residues. In DNA, the CDR3 is TGCAGTGCTAGAGATCCCTCGACTAGCCCGGATACGCAGTATTTT. Its protein product is CSARDPSTSPDTQYF.

This chain links TRBV20-1 with TRBJ2-1, with a possible D match to TRBD1 (5 bases). CDR3 length equals 15 residues. Germline values: CDR1 DFQATT, CDR2 SNEGSKA (reference sequence). Trimming left V 0 bases short and J 8 bases short, with 17 bases between. The CDR3 DNA reads TGCAGTGCTAGAGAGGCAGGGTTTATTTCCGATGAGCAGTTCTTC. This translates into CSAREAGFISDEQFF.

In regard to this clonotype: One end of the junction fails to match germline, which may point to a read error. The chain couples TRBV7-2 to TRBJ2-1; possible D gene TRBD2, 7 bases. The CDR3 totals 12 residues. CDR1 and CDR2 from the germline V gene are SGHTA and FQGNSA. CDR3 sequence: CASTLGGGEQFF. CDR3 DNA sequence: TGTGCCAGCACCTTAGGGGGAGGGGAGCAGTTCTTC.

The chain links TRBV28 to TRBJ2-1, with D hard to call. CDR1 and CDR2 from the germline V gene are MDHEN and SYDVKM. The ends were cut back, 10 bases at V and 10 bases at J, with 11 bases in the middle. The CDR3 runs to 10 residues. In DNA, the CDR3 is TGTGCCACCCCAGGAGACGAGCAGTTCTTC. This encodes CATPGDEQFF.

The chain has TRBV29-1 and TRBJ2-7, with 7 bases matching TRBD1. The CDR3 length is 11 residues. Germline CDR1 is SQVTM and CDR2 is ANQGSEA. V was clipped by 6 bases and J by 5 bases; unmatched bases: 4. This CDR3 is CSVTGTHEQYF. DNA for the CDR3: TGCAGCGTGACAGGGACCCACGAGCAGTACTTC.

This clonotype was counted a few times. The chain recombines TRBV27 with TRBJ2-7; 7 bases match TRBD1. From germline, CDR1 is MNHEY and CDR2 SMNVEV (reference sequence). The CDR3 loop spans 15 amino acids. The V segment lost 4 bases and the J segment 3 bases; nucleotides outside the gene matches: 9. The CDR3 region has the DNA TGTGCCAGCAGTTCACCCGGGACAGATTTCTACGAGCAGTACTTC. It encodes CASSSPGTDFYEQYF.

At least ten counts were recorded for this clonotype. One end of the junction varies from germline; a read error may be responsible. The chain has TRBV28 and TRBJ2-6; D not resolved. Germline assignment: CDR1 MDHEN and CDR2 SYDVKM. The CDR3 is made up of 15 amino acids. The CDR3 region has the DNA TGCGCCAGCAGCTCGACCTTCTCTGGGGCCAACGTCCTGACTTTC. Protein: CASSSTFSGANVLTF.

About this clonotype itself: One end of the junction is discordant with germline, which a read error may explain. The chain is built from TRBV13 and TRBJ2-3, with D perhaps given as TRBD1 or TRBD2 (5 bases each). The CDR3 is 13 amino acids. In germline, CDR1 is PRHDT, CDR2 FYEKMQ (reference sequence). The CDR3 nucleotides read TGTGCCAGCAGCTTTGGGGGTAAAGATGCGCAGTATTTT. Translating gives CASSFGGKDAQYF.

The rearrangement links TRBV20-1 to TRBJ2-7; 10 bases are shared with TRBD1. Looked up from germline, CDR1 is DFQATT and CDR2 is SNEGSKA (reference sequence). V was clipped by 2 bases and J by 4 bases; unmatched bases: 8. The CDR3 loop spans 15 amino acids. The CDR3 nucleotides are TGCAGTGCTAGATCATTGGGGACAGGGGAATACGAGCAGTACTTC. This encodes CSARSLGTGEYEQYF.

This clonotype was observed a few times. The J gene is TRBJ1-1, the V gene TRBV12-3 or TRBV12-4; a possible D gene is TRBD1 (5 bases). The CDR3 length is 15 residues. Trimming took 2 bases from V and 5 from J, leaving 15 bases between them. Here the CDR3 DNA reads TGTGCCAGCAGTTTATTGGAGGGACGAGTAACTGAAGCTTTCTTT. As protein: CASSLLEGRVTEAFF.

This clonotype occurred a few times. Its ends do not fully match the called genes, so a read error is possible. The rearrangement joins TRBV4-1 to TRBJ2-4, with a weak D call TRBD1 (6 bases). This CDR3 contains 17 residues. Germline values: CDR1 MGHRA, CDR2 YSYEKL. The CDR3 bases are TGCGCCGGCAGCCAACGTGGGTACAGGGTAAATTCGGAAGAGCAGTACTTC. Translation gives CAGSQRGYRVNSEEQYF.

V and J are TRBV20-1 and TRBJ1-1; 9 bases agree with TRBD1. Trimming took 6 bases from V and 4 from J; bases not matched to a gene: 3. There are 12 residues in the CDR3. CDR1 and CDR2 from the germline V gene are DFQATT and SNEGSKA (reference sequence). The CDR3 spells CSAGTGITEAFF. The DNA of the CDR3 is TGCAGTGCCGGGACAGGGATCACTGAAGCTTTCTTT.

This clonotype came up many times. V usage is TRBV15 and J usage is TRBJ2-3; D uncertain. The germline CDR1 and CDR2 sequences are LNHNV and YYDKDF (reference sequence). The V end lost 1 base, the J end lost 3 bases, and 14 bases lay between the germline ends. CDR3 length: 16 amino acids. For the CDR3, the DNA is TGTGCCACCAGCAGAGGTCAAGTAGGGAAGACAGATACGCAGTATTTT. Encoded protein: CATSRGQVGKTDTQYF.

This clonotype has only a few counts. The chain couples TRBV9 to TRBJ2-1, with D possibly matching TRBD2 (6 bases). The CDR3 spans 15 residues. CDR1 SGDLS and CDR2 YYNGEE come from the germline V gene. V lost 0 bases and J 7 bases, leaving 14 bases between the germline ends. The CDR3 is CASSVGLGGGNEQFF. The CDR3, as DNA: TGTGCCAGCAGCGTAGGACTAGGAGGAGGTAATGAGCAGTTCTTC.

The genes are TRBV29-1 and TRBJ1-2; D possibly corresponds to TRBD1 (5 bases). From germline, CDR1 is SQVTM and CDR2 ANQGSEA. The CDR3 has 14 residues. Trimming took off 5 bases at V and 6 bases at J, with 19 bases between the two ends. DNA for the CDR3: TGCAGCGTTTCGGACCATTGGGGGGAGGATGGCTACACCTTC. It specifies CSVSDHWGEDGYTF.

The DNA of the CDR3 is TGTGCCAGCAGCTTAATCCAGGGGGCTGACGTCAATGAGCAGTTCTTC. This sequence encodes CASSLIQGADVNEQFF. The rearrangement links TRBV7-9 to TRBJ2-1; 8 bases fit TRBD1. The CDR3 length is 16 residues. V was pared by 2 bases and J by 6 bases, with 9 bases of the junction left unmatched. The germline V gene encodes CDR1 SEHNR and CDR2 FQNEAQ (reference sequence).

This clonotype has only a few counts. The chain combines TRBV4-3 with TRBJ2-3; D gene uncertain. The CDR3 runs 14 residues. Trimming removed 4 bases from V and 4 bases from J, with 12 bases in between. CDR1 and CDR2 (germline): LGHNA, YSLEER. The CDR3 DNA is TGCGCCAGCAGCCCTACCTTTATTCCAGATACGCAGTATTTT. The encoded protein is CASSPTFIPDTQYF.

The genes are TRBV5-6 and TRBJ1-1, with D perhaps TRBD1 (5 bases). V was trimmed by 4 bases and J by 4 bases, leaving 17 bases between them. Germline CDR1 SGHDT, CDR2 YYEEEE. This CDR3 region has 15 residues. This CDR3 is CASSIVSGWGTEAFF. CDR3 DNA: TGTGCCAGCAGCATCGTCTCAGGGTGGGGCACTGAAGCTTTCTTT.

This clonotype was counted between two and nine times. CDR3 sequence reads: CAISEDRGSEKLFF. CDR3 DNA sequence: TGTGCCATCAGCGAGGACAGGGGATCTGAGAAACTGTTTTTT. The chain is built from TRBV10-3 and TRBJ1-4, with 9 bases lining up with TRBD1. Germline V gives CDR1 ENHRY, CDR2 SYGVKD. Trimming at V came to 6 bases and at J to 11 bases, leaving 10 bases not matched to a gene. The CDR3 has 14 amino acids.

The sample holds a few counts of this clonotype. This chain connects TRBV27 to TRBJ2-7, with D unclear. This CDR3 contains 20 residues. Deletions cut 2 bases from V and 3 bases from J, with 29 bases between. Germline V CDR1 and CDR2: MNHEY, SMNVEV (reference sequence). In DNA form, the CDR3 reads TGTGCCAGCAGTTTAGCGGCAGCAGTAGTTCTCCATCCGTTAAACTACGAGCAGTACTTC. Its protein is CASSLAAAVVLHPLNYEQYF.

This chain connects TRBV14 to TRBJ2-1, with D possibly called TRBD1 or TRBD2 (5 bases each). This CDR3 has 17 residues. From germline, CDR1 is SGHDN and CDR2 FVKESK. V was shortened by 5 bases and J by 7 bases, with 24 bases between the two germline ends. CDR3 DNA sequence: TGTGCCAGCAGCAATCAAGCAGGGTTGGAGGTTTGGAATGAGCAGTTCTTC. This sequence encodes CASSNQAGLEVWNEQFF.

This clonotype was seen only a few times. The genes are TRBV10-3 and TRBJ2-5, with D possibly TRBD2 on 6 matching bases. The DNA end is a closer match to TRBJ2-7, so the J assignment may be wrong. The CDR3 has 14 residues. Germline lookup yields CDR1 ENHRY and CDR2 SYGVKD. The CDR3 sequence is CATTYGGMINEQYF. DNA of the CDR3: TGTGCCACCACGTACGGGGGTATGATCAACGAGCAGTACTTC.

This rearrangement joins TRBV20-1 to TRBJ2-3; D perhaps matches TRBD2 (6 bases). Germline V lookup: CDR1 DFQATT, CDR2 SNEGSKA (reference sequence). Trimming shortened V by 4 bases and J by 0 bases, and 11 bases separated the two germline ends. The CDR3 totals 14 residues. CDR3 protein: CSAIADYSTDTQYF. For the CDR3, the DNA is TGCAGTGCTATAGCGGATTATAGCACAGATACGCAGTATTTT.

This chain uses TRBV7-9 with TRBJ1-2; 10 bases align to TRBD1. This CDR3 has 14 residues. The germline V gene has CDR1 SEHNR and CDR2 FQNEAQ (reference sequence). V trimming: 6 bases; J trimming: 7 bases; junction bases outside the gene matches: 8. CDR3 amino acids: CASSLMTGGGGYTF. The DNA of the CDR3 is TGTGCCAGCAGTCTTATGACAGGGGGCGGTGGCTACACCTTC.